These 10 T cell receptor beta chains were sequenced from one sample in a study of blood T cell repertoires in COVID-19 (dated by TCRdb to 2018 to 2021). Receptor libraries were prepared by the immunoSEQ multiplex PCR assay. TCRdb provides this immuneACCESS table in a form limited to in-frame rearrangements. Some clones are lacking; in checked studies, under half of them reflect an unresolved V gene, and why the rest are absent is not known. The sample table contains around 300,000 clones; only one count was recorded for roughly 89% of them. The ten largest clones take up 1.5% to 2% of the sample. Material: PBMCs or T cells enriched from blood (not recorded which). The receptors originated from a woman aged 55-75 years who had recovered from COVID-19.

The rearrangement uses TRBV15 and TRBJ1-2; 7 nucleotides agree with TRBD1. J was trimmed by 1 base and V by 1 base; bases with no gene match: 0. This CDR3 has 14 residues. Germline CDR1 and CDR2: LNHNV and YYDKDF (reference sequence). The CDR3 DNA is TGTGCCACCAGCAGAGGGGACAGTAACTATGGCTACACCTTC. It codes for CATSRGDSNYGYTF.

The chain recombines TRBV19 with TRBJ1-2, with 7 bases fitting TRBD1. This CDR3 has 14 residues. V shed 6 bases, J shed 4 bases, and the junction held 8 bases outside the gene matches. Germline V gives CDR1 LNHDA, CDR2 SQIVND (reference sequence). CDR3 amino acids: CASSRDSTGYGYTF. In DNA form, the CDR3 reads TGTGCCAGTAGCCGGGACAGTACGGGCTATGGCTACACCTTC.

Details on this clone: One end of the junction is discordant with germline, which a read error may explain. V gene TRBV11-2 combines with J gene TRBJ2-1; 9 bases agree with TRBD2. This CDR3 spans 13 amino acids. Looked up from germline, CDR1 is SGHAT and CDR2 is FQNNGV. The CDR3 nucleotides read TGTGCCAGCAGCTTACTTCGCGGGGGGGAGGGGATCTTC. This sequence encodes CASSLLRGGEGIF.

The DNA of the CDR3 is TGTGCCAGCAGAGTGACTGGCGGGGGCTACACCTTC. Residues: CASRVTGGGYTF. V gene TRBV12-3 or TRBV12-4 combines with J gene TRBJ1-2, with D unclear. V lost 6 bases and J 8 bases, leaving 13 bases between the germline ends. The CDR3 is 12 residues long.

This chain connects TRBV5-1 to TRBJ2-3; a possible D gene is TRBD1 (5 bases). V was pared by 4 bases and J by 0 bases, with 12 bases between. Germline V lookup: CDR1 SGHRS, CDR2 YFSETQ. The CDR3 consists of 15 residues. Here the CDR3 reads CASSVSGFSTDTQYF. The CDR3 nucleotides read TGCGCCAGCAGCGTTTCAGGGTTTAGCACAGATACGCAGTATTTT. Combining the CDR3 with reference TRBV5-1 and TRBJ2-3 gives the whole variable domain KAGVTQTPRYLIKTRGQQVTLSCSPISGHRSVSWYQQTPGQGLQFLFEYFSETQRNKGNFPGRFSGRQFSNSRSEMNVSTLELGDSALYLCASSVSGFSTDTQYFGPGTRLTVL.

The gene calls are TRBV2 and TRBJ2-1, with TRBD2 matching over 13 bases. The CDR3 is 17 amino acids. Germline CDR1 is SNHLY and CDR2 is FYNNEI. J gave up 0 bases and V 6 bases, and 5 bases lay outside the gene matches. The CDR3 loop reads CASRGGTSGISYNEQFF. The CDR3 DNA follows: TGTGCCAGCAGGGGGGGGACTAGCGGGATCTCCTACAATGAGCAGTTCTTC.

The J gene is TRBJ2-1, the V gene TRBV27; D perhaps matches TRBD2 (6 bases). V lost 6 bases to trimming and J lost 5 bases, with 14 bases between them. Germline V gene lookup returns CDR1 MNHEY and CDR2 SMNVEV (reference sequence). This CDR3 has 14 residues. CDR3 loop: CASRGGGLNNEQFF. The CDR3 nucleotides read TGTGCCAGCAGGGGAGGAGGGTTGAACAATGAGCAGTTCTTC.

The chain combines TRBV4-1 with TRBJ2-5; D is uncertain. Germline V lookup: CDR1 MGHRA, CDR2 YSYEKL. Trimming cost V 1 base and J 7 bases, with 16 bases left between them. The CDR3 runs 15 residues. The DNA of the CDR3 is TGCGCCAGCAGCCAAGTTGGAAGTCCCTCGGGGACCCAGTACTTC. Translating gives CASSQVGSPSGTQYF.

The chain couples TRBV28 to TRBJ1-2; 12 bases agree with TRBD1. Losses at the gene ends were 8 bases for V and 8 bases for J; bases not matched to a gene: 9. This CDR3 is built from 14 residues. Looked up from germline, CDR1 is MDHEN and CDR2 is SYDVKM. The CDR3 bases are TGTGCCAGCCTCCCCGGGACAGGGGGCGGCGGCTACACCTTC. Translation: CASLPGTGGGGYTF.

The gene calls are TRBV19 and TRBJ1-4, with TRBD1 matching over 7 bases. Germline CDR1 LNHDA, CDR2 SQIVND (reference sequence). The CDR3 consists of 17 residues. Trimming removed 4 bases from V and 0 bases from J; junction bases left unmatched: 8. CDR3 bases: TGTGCCAGTAGTAAGACCAGACAGGGAGCAACTAATGAAAAACTGTTTTTT. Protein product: CASSKTRQGATNEKLFF. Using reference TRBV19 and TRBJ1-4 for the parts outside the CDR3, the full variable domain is DGGITQSPKYLFRKEGQNVTLSCEQNLNHDAMYWYRQDPGQGLRLIYYSQIVNDFQKGDIAEGYSVSREKKESFPLTVTSAQKNPTAFYLCASSKTRQGATNEKLFFGSGTQLSVL.